Listed below are T cell receptor beta chains from one sample, sequenced in a study of blood T cells in healthy people across ages. MiXCR, run by TCRdb on the 5' RACE reads, gives a single entry per CDR3 protein. The table shows roughly 2 million distinct CDR3 sequences, with roughly 49% occurring only once. Sequenced: blood. The source is a woman in her thirties or forties in good health. Each CDR3 is given with its conserved first and last residue. Each record gives: D gene, CDR3 length, J gene, clone size, V gene, CDR3 DNA, CDR3 protein. D genes are given only for firm matches. Size tells how often a clone was seen (once, few, many) or the class of an expanded clone, and some rows leave it out.

D gene: TRBD1
CDR3 length: 13
J gene: TRBJ2-1
clone size: -
V gene: TRBV19
CDR3 DNA: TGTGCCAGTAGAACAGGGGTGAGGAATGAGCAGTTCTTC
CDR3 protein: CASRTGVRNEQFF

D gene: -
CDR3 length: 15
J gene: TRBJ2-1
clone size: few
V gene: TRBV6-5
CDR3 DNA: TGTGCCAGCAGAAACAGGGACCCCTCCTACAATGAGCAGTTCTTC
CDR3 protein: CASRNRDPSYNEQFF

D gene: -
CDR3 length: 16
J gene: TRBJ2-3
clone size: -
V gene: TRBV4-2
CDR3 DNA: TGTGCCAGCAGCCAAAGACGGGGGGCGCGCACAGATACGCAGTATTTT
CDR3 protein: CASSQRRGARTDTQYF

D gene: -
CDR3 length: 14
J gene: TRBJ2-5
clone size: few
V gene: TRBV18
CDR3 DNA: TGTGCCAGCTCACCACCGAACGGGTGGGGAGAGCAGTACTTC
CDR3 protein: CASSPPNGWGEQYF

D gene: TRBD1
CDR3 length: 14
J gene: TRBJ1-1
clone size: once
V gene: TRBV2
CDR3 DNA: TGTGCCGGCATCCTAGACAGGGCGAACACTGAAGCTTTCTTT
CDR3 protein: CAGILDRANTEAFF

D gene: TRBD1
CDR3 length: 18
J gene: TRBJ2-4
clone size: few
V gene: TRBV12-3/TRBV12-4
CDR3 DNA: TGTGCCAGCACCGAGGACAGGACCTTAAGCCTAGCCAAAAACATTCAGTACTTC
CDR3 protein: CASTEDRTLSLAKNIQYF

D gene: TRBD2
CDR3 length: 18
J gene: TRBJ2-3
clone size: -
V gene: TRBV5-1
CDR3 DNA: TGCGCCAGCAGCTCCGGACTAGCGGGGGGGCGGGGCACAGATACGCAGTATTTT
CDR3 protein: CASSSGLAGGRGTDTQYF

D gene: TRBD1
CDR3 length: 16
J gene: TRBJ1-4
clone size: -
V gene: TRBV6-6
CDR3 DNA: TGTGCCAGCAGCCGAACCCGGACAGGGGGATCTGAAAAACTGTTTTTT
CDR3 protein: CASSRTRTGGSEKLFF

D gene: -
CDR3 length: 13
J gene: TRBJ1-2
clone size: -
V gene: TRBV7-9
CDR3 DNA: TGTGCCAGCAGCCCGCGACGGGCGGAGGGCTACACCTTC
CDR3 protein: CASSPRRAEGYTF

D gene: TRBD1
CDR3 length: 14
J gene: TRBJ1-2
clone size: -
V gene: TRBV20-1
CDR3 DNA: TGCAGTGCTACCGCGACAGGGGATTCCTATGGCTACACCTTC
CDR3 protein: CSATATGDSYGYTF

D gene: -
CDR3 length: 15
J gene: TRBJ2-7
clone size: -
V gene: TRBV6-2/TRBV6-3
CDR3 DNA: TGTGCCAGCAAGTCAAGGACACTCATGCCTTGGGAGCAGTACTTC
CDR3 protein: CASKSRTLMPWEQYF

D gene: -
CDR3 length: 13
J gene: TRBJ2-6
clone size: many
V gene: TRBV4-2
CDR3 DNA: TGTGCCAGCAGCCAAACTGGGGCCAACGTCCTGACTTTC
CDR3 protein: CASSQTGANVLTF

D gene: TRBD1
CDR3 length: 14
J gene: TRBJ1-2
clone size: -
V gene: TRBV7-9
CDR3 DNA: TGTGCCAGCAGCTTATCTACAGGGGCGCTTGGCTACACCTTC
CDR3 protein: CASSLSTGALGYTF

D gene: -
CDR3 length: 16
J gene: TRBJ2-1
clone size: -
V gene: TRBV7-2
CDR3 DNA: TGTGCCAGCGGCTCCGGACAGATAACCTTATACAATGAGCAGGTCTTC
CDR3 protein: CASGSGQITLYNEQVF

D gene: TRBD2
CDR3 length: 14
J gene: TRBJ2-1
clone size: few
V gene: TRBV6-2/TRBV6-3
CDR3 DNA: TGTGCCAGCAGTGCCGGGGGGGCATACAATGAGCAGTTCTTC
CDR3 protein: CASSAGGAYNEQFF

D gene: -
CDR3 length: 16
J gene: TRBJ1-6
clone size: -
V gene: TRBV2
CDR3 DNA: TGTGCCAGCAGGAGGTCAGGGGATACCTATAATTCACCCCTCCACTTT
CDR3 protein: CASRRSGDTYNSPLHF

D gene: TRBD2
CDR3 length: 22
J gene: TRBJ2-1
clone size: -
V gene: TRBV28
CDR3 DNA: TGTGCCAGCAGTTTATGGGGGGTTGGGGGACTAGCGGGGGGGAGCTCCTACAATGAGCAGTTCTTC
CDR3 protein: CASSLWGVGGLAGGSSYNEQFF

D gene: TRBD1
CDR3 length: 17
J gene: TRBJ2-4
clone size: -
V gene: TRBV3-1
CDR3 DNA: TGTGCCAGCAGCCATTTTGACAGGGCCGGGGCCAAAAACATTCAGTACTTC
CDR3 protein: CASSHFDRAGAKNIQYF

D gene: -
CDR3 length: 15
J gene: TRBJ1-2
clone size: once
V gene: TRBV29-1
CDR3 DNA: TGCAGCGTTGAAACTCCAGGGGAAAGGGGCTATGGCTACACCTTC
CDR3 protein: CSVETPGERGYGYTF